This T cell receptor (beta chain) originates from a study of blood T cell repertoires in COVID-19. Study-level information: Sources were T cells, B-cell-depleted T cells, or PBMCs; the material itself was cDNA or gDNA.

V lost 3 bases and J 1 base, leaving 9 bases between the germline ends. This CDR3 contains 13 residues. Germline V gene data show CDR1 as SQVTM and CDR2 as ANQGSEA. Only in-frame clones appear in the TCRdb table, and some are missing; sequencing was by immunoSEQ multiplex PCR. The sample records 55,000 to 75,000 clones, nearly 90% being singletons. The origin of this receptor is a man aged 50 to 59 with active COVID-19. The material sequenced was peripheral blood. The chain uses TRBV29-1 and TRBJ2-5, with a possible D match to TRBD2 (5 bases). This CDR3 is CSVDRAGQETQYF. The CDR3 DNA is TGCAGCGTTGATCGTGCGGGCCAAGAGACCCAGTACTTC.